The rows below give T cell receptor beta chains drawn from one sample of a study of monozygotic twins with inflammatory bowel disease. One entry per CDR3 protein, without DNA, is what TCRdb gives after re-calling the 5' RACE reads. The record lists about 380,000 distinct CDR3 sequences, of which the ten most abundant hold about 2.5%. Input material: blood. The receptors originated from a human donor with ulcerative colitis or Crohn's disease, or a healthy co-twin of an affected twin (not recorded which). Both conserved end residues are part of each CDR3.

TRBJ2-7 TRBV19 CASSSREFYEQYF
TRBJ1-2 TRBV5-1 CASSSDGGQGYTF
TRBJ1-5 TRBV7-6 CASSLASRGPSNQPQHF
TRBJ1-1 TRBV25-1 CASSAQGVNTEAFF
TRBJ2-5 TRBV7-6 CASSLGSGTGKETQYF
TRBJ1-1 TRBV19 CASRLAENTEAFF
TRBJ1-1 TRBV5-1 CASSLDRPLNTEAFF
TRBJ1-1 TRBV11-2 CASIDRGQGSIAFF
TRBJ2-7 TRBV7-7 CASSPRLGADEQYF
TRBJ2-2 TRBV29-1 CSVNRGANTGELFF
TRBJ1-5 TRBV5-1 CASSPTGGGDQPQHF
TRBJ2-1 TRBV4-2 CASSQLAGGRNEQFF
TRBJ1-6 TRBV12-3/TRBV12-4 CASRFGGNSPLHF
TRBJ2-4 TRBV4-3 CASSSGGAKKNIQYF
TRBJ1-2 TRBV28 CASRSELGATYGYTF
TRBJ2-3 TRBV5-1 CASSLVVGAKPDTQYF
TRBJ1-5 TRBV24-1 CATSDSRGSNQPQHF
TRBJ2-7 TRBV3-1 CASSQFLGPHEQYF
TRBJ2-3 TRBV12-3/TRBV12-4 CASIQGLGTDTQYF
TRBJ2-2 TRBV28 CASSEIGSTSGAGELFF
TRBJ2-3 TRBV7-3 CASSPRDRDTDTQYF
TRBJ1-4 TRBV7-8 CASSREQGEWEKLFF
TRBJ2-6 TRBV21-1 CASSKPSGLIPSGANVLTF
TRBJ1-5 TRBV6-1 CASSVAEYSNQPQHF
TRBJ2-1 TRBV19 CASSPSPLYNEQFF
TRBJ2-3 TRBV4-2 CSSSPTSTDTQYF
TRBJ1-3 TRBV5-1 CASSLSGQAFFGNTIYF
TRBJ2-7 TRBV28 CASSLNGQIYEQYF
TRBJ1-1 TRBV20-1 CSASGRGTEAFF
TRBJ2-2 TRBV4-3 CASSYRAPNTGELFF
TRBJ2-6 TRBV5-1 CASSLGRAGANVLTF
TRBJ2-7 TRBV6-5 CASSYSRDRVYEQYF
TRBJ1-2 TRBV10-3 CAISTRDRQGGGYTF
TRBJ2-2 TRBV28 CASSGTGYTGELFF
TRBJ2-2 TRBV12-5 CASGSGSNTGELFF
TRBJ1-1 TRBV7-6 CASSLGPAMNTEAFF
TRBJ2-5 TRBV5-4 CASRRSGDRGETQYF
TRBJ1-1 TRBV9 CASSVGGVGMNTEAFF
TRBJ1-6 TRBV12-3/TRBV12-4 CASSFNPRVRVSPLHF
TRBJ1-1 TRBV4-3 CASSPLGVVSTEAFF
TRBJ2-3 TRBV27 CASSRPEGDTQYF
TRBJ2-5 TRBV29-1 CSVGLRGGQETQYF
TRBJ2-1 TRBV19 CASSMWIGRVYNEQFF
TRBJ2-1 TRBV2 CASSEALAESSYNEQFF
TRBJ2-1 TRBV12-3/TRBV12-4 CASSPDSYSYNEQFF
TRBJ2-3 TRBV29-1 CSVAQGAHSTDTQYF
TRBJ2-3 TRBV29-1 CSAMDRPITDTQYF
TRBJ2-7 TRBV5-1 CASSSRGQGVAEQYF
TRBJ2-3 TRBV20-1 CSASNPGRRTDTQYF
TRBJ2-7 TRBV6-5 CASSYSGQGHSYEQYF
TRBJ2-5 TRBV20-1 CSAVTGGRQETQYF
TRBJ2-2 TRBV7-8 CASSRSGGAGTGELFF
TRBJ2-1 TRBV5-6 CASSLAWGQEFNNEQFF
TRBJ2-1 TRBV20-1 CSAKTLAGEYNEQFF
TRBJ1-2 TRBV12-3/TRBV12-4 CASTLGGASYGYTF
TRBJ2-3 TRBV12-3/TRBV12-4 CASSSLASTDTQYF
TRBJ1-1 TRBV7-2 CASSSQGAGFMNTEAFF